Presented here are 18 T cell receptor beta chains from one specimen sequenced in a study of shared clonotypes between healthy human individuals. Generated by immunoSEQ multiplex PCR, the TCRdb table keeps only in-frame clones and is missing some. Among roughly 760,000 clones listed, 74% were seen once. The sequenced material came from memory CD4+ T cells sorted from blood. Regarding subset: CD45RA-negative fraction. These receptors originate from a young woman in good health.

V is TRBV28 and J is TRBJ2-3, with D perhaps assigned TRBD1 or TRBD2 (5 bases each). The CDR3 has 15 amino acids. Trimming removed 6 bases at V and 5 bases at J, with 18 bases between. The germline V gene encodes CDR1 MDHEN and CDR2 SYDVKM. The CDR3 reads CASRPTGTPLDTQYF. The DNA of the CDR3 is TGTGCCAGCAGACCCACCGGGACCCCATTAGATACGCAGTATTTT.

The J gene is TRBJ2-7, the V gene TRBV5-4, with 8 bases identical to TRBD2. The CDR3 has 16 amino acids. V dropped 0 bases and J dropped 3; count of bases not matched to a gene: 8. Germline CDR1 reads SGHNT; CDR2 reads YYREEE (reference sequence). The CDR3 coding sequence is TGTGCCAGCAGCTTGGCCGGCGGGGGGTTAAACTACGAGCAGTACTTC. It translates to CASSLAGGGLNYEQYF.

Notes on this clone: Distinct nucleotide sequences in the sample also encode this CDR3. The chain uses TRBV6-1 and TRBJ1-5, with 7 bases aligning to TRBD1. Unmatched junction bases numbered 5, after V lost 5 bases and J lost 7 bases. The CDR3 loop spans 13 amino acids. Germline CDR1 MNHNS, CDR2 SASEGT. CDR3 loop: CASSPDRDQPQHF. CDR3 DNA sequence: TGTGCCAGCAGTCCAGACAGGGACCAGCCCCAGCATTTT.

J is TRBJ2-3 and V is TRBV11-2; 9 nucleotides line up with TRBD1. V dropped 4 bases and J dropped 5; count of bases not matched to a gene: 1. Germline V gene sequence: CDR1 SGHAT, CDR2 FQNNGV. This CDR3 region has 13 residues. CDR3 region: CASSSDRGDTQYF. Here the CDR3 DNA reads TGTGCCAGCAGCTCGGACAGGGGAGATACGCAGTATTTT.

The chain joins TRBV5-4 to TRBJ2-4; TRBD1 aligns across 7 bases. V was clipped by 3 bases and J by 1 base; unmatched bases: 10. Per the germline V gene, CDR1 is SGHNT and CDR2 is YYREEE (reference sequence). The CDR3 is made up of 17 amino acids. CDR3 loop: CASSSRDSPFAKNIQYF. In DNA, the CDR3 is TGTGCCAGCAGCTCCCGGGACAGCCCTTTTGCCAAAAACATTCAGTACTTC. Combining the CDR3 with reference TRBV5-4 and TRBJ2-4 gives the whole variable domain ETGVTQSPTHLIKTRGQQVTLRCSSQSGHNTVSWYQQALGQGPQFIFQYYREEENGRGNFPPRFSGLQFPNYSSELNVNALELDDSALYLCASSSRDSPFAKNIQYFGAGTRLSVL.

This clone has only a few counts. The rearrangement joins TRBV5-1 to TRBJ2-1, with 7 positions matching TRBD1. Germline CDR1 and CDR2: SGHRS and YFSETQ. CDR3 length equals 15 residues. J was trimmed by 0 bases and V by 4 bases; bases with no gene match: 4. CDR3 DNA: TGCGCCAGCAGCCGAGACAGGGCCTCCTACAATGAGCAGTTCTTC. As protein: CASSRDRASYNEQFF.

The J gene is TRBJ2-1, the V gene TRBV30, with D possibly matching TRBD2 (6 bases). Trimming left V 1 base short and J 4 bases short, with 14 bases between. The CDR3 is 15 residues long. Looked up from germline, CDR1 is GTSNPN and CDR2 is SVGIG (reference sequence). The CDR3 DNA is TGTGCCTGGAGTGGGGTAGCGGAATTGTACAATGAGCAGTTCTTC. Translated, it gives CAWSGVAELYNEQFF.

V usage is TRBV28 and J usage is TRBJ2-7; D may be TRBD2 (7 bases). Trimming removed 5 bases from V and 2 bases from J, with 16 bases in between. The CDR3 has 15 amino acids. Germline lookup yields CDR1 MDHEN and CDR2 SYDVKM. DNA of the CDR3: TGTGCCAGCAGTCCTCCCGGCGGGGGCCCCTACGAGCAGTACTTC. It translates to CASSPPGGGPYEQYF.

The V call is TRBV19, the J call TRBJ1-5; D is possibly TRBD1 (5 bases). Germline CDR1 is LNHDA and CDR2 is SQIVND (reference sequence). The CDR3 has 14 residues. Trimming cost V 8 bases and J 3 bases, with 14 bases left between them. The CDR3 protein is CASAPGPINQPQHF. The DNA for the CDR3 is TGTGCCAGTGCACCGGGACCGATCAATCAGCCCCAGCATTTT.

Comments on this clone: Other DNA sequences in this specimen translate into the identical CDR3. The chain recombines TRBV29-1 with TRBJ2-3, with D perhaps matching TRBD1 (5 bases). The V and J ends lost 3 bases and 1 base respectively, with 5 bases between them. This CDR3 has 12 residues. Germline V lookup: CDR1 SQVTM, CDR2 ANQGSEA. The DNA for the CDR3 is TGCAGCGTTGAGACAGGCACAGATACGCAGTATTTT. Encoded protein: CSVETGTDTQYF.

V is TRBV28 and J is TRBJ1-1; D possibly corresponds to TRBD1 (6 bases). This CDR3 is built from 14 residues. Germline V lookup: CDR1 MDHEN, CDR2 SYDVKM. V was trimmed by 1 base and J by 4 bases, leaving 10 bases between them. The CDR3 loop reads CASSLLQGITEAFF. DNA for the CDR3: TGTGCCAGCAGTTTATTACAGGGTATCACTGAAGCTTTCTTT. The full variable domain, rest sourced from reference TRBV28 and TRBJ1-1, is DVKVTQSSRYLVKRTGEKVFLECVQDMDHENMFWYRQDPGLGLRLIYFSYDVKMKEKGDIPEGYSVSREKKERFSLILESASTNQTSMYLCASSLLQGITEAFFGQGTRLTVV.

This chain connects TRBV18 to TRBJ1-2; 7 bases align to TRBD1. With 6 bases clipped from V and 14 bases from J, the junction kept 18 bases outside the gene matches. Looked up from germline, CDR1 is KGHSH and CDR2 is LQKENI. This CDR3 comprises 14 residues. This CDR3 is CASSPGGATGGFTF. The CDR3 DNA reads TGTGCCAGCTCCCCAGGGGGGGCGACAGGTGGCTTTACCTTC.

This clone came up many times. The CDR3 bases are TGTGCCAGCAGCCAAGTGGGTAGCGGGAGGGCCGTAGATACGCAGTATTTT. As protein: CASSQVGSGRAVDTQYF. The rearrangement joins TRBV4-2 to TRBJ2-3; 11 bases are shared with TRBD2. This CDR3 contains 17 residues. Germline V gene data show CDR1 as LGHNA and CDR2 as YNFKEQ. Unmatched junction bases numbered 8, after V lost 1 base and J lost 5 bases.

There are a few counts of this clone. The chain has TRBV10-1 and TRBJ1-2; the D is unclear. The V gene's germline CDR1 is WNHNN and CDR2 SYGVQD (reference sequence). This CDR3 has 13 residues. V was shortened by 2 bases and J by 3 bases, with 7 bases between the two germline ends. CDR3 sequence (DNA): TGCGCCAGCAGTGAGGGACTGTACTATGGCTACACCTTC. This encodes CASSEGLYYGYTF.

With respect to this clone: This specimen includes other DNA sequences encoding the same CDR3. This chain joins TRBV30 and TRBJ1-2, with unresolved D. The CDR3 totals 12 residues. The V and J ends lost 1 base and 5 bases respectively, with 8 bases between them. Germline CDR1 reads GTSNPN; CDR2 reads SVGIG (reference sequence). The CDR3 coding sequence is TGTGCCTGGAGTGGAGGGAATTATGGCTACACCTTC. Protein sequence: CAWSGGNYGYTF.

The chain is built from TRBV4-1 and TRBJ1-2; D unclear. CDR3 length equals 12 residues. Germline CDR1 reads MGHRA; CDR2 reads YSYEKL. Trimming pared 2 bases from V and 8 bases from J, leaving 9 bases between. DNA of the CDR3: TGCGCCAGCAGCCAATTGAACGGCGGCTACACCTTC. It codes for CASSQLNGGYTF.

V gene TRBV11-2 combines with J gene TRBJ1-1; no clear D gene. The germline V gene encodes CDR1 SGHAT and CDR2 FQNNGV. There are 13 residues in the CDR3. Trimming took 2 bases from V and 7 from J, leaving 11 bases between them. The chain's CDR3 is CASSLRWEGEAFF. CDR3 DNA sequence: TGTGCCAGCAGCTTACGGTGGGAGGGTGAAGCTTTCTTT.

This chain links TRBV5-6 with TRBJ2-1; D is possibly TRBD2 (5 bases). The germline V gene encodes CDR1 SGHDT and CDR2 YYEEEE. Trimming removed 4 bases at V and 0 bases at J, with 17 bases between. CDR3 length: 17 amino acids. Here the CDR3 DNA reads TGTGCCAGCAGCCCACCAAGCGGTCTGAGCTCCTACAATGAGCAGTTCTTC. Amino acid sequence: CASSPPSGLSSYNEQFF. The variable domain in full, completed from reference TRBV5-6 and TRBJ2-1, reads DAGVTQSPTHLIKTRGQQVTLRCSPKSGHDTVSWYQQALGQGPQFIFQYYEEEERQRGNFPDRFSGHQFPNYSSELNVNALLLGDSALYLCASSPPSGLSSYNEQFFGPGTRLTVL.